These T cell receptor beta chains were read from a single sample in a study of T cell changes during pregnancy in multiple sclerosis. Some clones are missing from TCRdb's copy, which holds only in-frame ones; the method was immunoSEQ multiplex PCR. Here the sample spans some 70,000 clones, more than 80% being singletons. This specimen was peripheral blood, taken in the second trimester of pregnancy. Receptor source: a female donor in good health, enrolled as a control in a pregnancy study. Each CDR3 is given with its conserved first and last residue. The D gene is left open where the match is weak. Rows give clone size only sometimes, using once, few, many, or a class for an expanded clone.

cdr3_aa: CASSFFGDRGIYGYTF
cdr3_nt: TGTGCCAGCAGCTTTTTCGGGGACAGGGGGATCTATGGCTACACCTTC
j_call: TRBJ1-2
v_call: TRBV9
d_call: TRBD1
clone_size: -

cdr3_aa: CATGGRQDTQYF
cdr3_nt: TGTGCCACCGGGGGGCGCCAGGATACGCAGTATTTT
j_call: TRBJ2-3
v_call: TRBV2
d_call: -
clone_size: -

cdr3_aa: CASSQDKGSGGKLFF
cdr3_nt: TGCGCCAGCAGCCAAGATAAGGGCTCGGGGGGAAAACTGTTTTTT
j_call: TRBJ1-4
v_call: TRBV4-3
d_call: -
clone_size: -

cdr3_aa: CASSYSAGGNEQYF
cdr3_nt: TGTGCCAGCAGTTACTCCGCAGGGGGCAACGAGCAGTACTTC
j_call: TRBJ2-7
v_call: TRBV6-5
d_call: TRBD1
clone_size: -

cdr3_aa: CASSRGLAGGSPNTGELFF
cdr3_nt: TGCGCCAGCAGCCGTGGACTAGCGGGGGGGAGTCCGAACACCGGGGAGCTGTTTTTT
j_call: TRBJ2-2
v_call: TRBV4-3
d_call: TRBD2
clone_size: -

cdr3_aa: CASNRDRSYGYTF
cdr3_nt: TGTGCCAGTAACCGGGACAGAAGTTATGGCTACACCTTC
j_call: TRBJ1-2
v_call: TRBV2
d_call: TRBD1
clone_size: -

cdr3_aa: CASSEVAGGYNEQFF
cdr3_nt: TGTGCCAGCAGTGAAGTAGCGGGGGGGTACAATGAGCAGTTCTTC
j_call: TRBJ2-1
v_call: TRBV2
d_call: TRBD2
clone_size: -

cdr3_aa: CASYGQATREQYF
cdr3_nt: TGTGCCAGTTACGGACAGGCGACACGCGAGCAGTACTTC
j_call: TRBJ2-7
v_call: TRBV19
d_call: TRBD1
clone_size: few

cdr3_aa: CASSYSLPSSTDTQYF
cdr3_nt: TGTGCCAGCAGTTACTCGCTTCCTAGCAGCACAGATACGCAGTATTTT
j_call: TRBJ2-3
v_call: TRBV6-5
d_call: -
clone_size: once

cdr3_aa: CASSPWAGLDIYGYTF
cdr3_nt: TGCGCCAGCAGCCCCTGGGCGGGTCTGGATATCTATGGCTACACCTTC
j_call: TRBJ1-2
v_call: TRBV4-3
d_call: -
clone_size: -

cdr3_aa: CSVVKRPGAGELFF
cdr3_nt: TGCAGCGTTGTAAAGCGACCCGGTGCCGGGGAGCTGTTTTTT
j_call: TRBJ2-2
v_call: TRBV29-1
d_call: -
clone_size: -

cdr3_aa: CASSEDRGEGSYEQYF
cdr3_nt: TGTGCCAGCAGCGAGGACAGGGGAGAGGGATCCTACGAGCAGTACTTC
j_call: TRBJ2-7
v_call: TRBV5-6
d_call: TRBD1
clone_size: -

cdr3_aa: CASSPRSDRSYEQYF
cdr3_nt: TGCGCCAGCAGCCCGCGATCGGACAGGTCCTACGAGCAGTACTTC
j_call: TRBJ2-7
v_call: TRBV5-1
d_call: TRBD1
clone_size: -

cdr3_aa: CASSIPPRTGRMEKLFF
cdr3_nt: TGTGCCAGTAGTATCCCCCCGCGGACAGGACGGATGGAAAAACTGTTTTTT
j_call: TRBJ1-4
v_call: TRBV19
d_call: TRBD1
clone_size: -

cdr3_aa: CASSFTLDWNNEQFF
cdr3_nt: TGTGCCAGCAGCTTTACTCTCGACTGGAACAATGAGCAGTTCTTC
j_call: TRBJ2-1
v_call: TRBV7-2
d_call: -
clone_size: -

cdr3_aa: CASSPREEPYYGYTF
cdr3_nt: TGTGCCAGCTCACCCCGGGAAGAACCATACTATGGCTACACCTTC
j_call: TRBJ1-2
v_call: TRBV18
d_call: -
clone_size: -

cdr3_aa: CASSRDSTVVRTF
cdr3_nt: TGTGCCAGCAGCCGGGACTCGACTGTAGTTCGCACCTTC
j_call: TRBJ1-2
v_call: TRBV5-4
d_call: -
clone_size: -

cdr3_aa: CASSLARYEQYF
cdr3_nt: TGTGCCAGCAGCTTGGCCCGCTACGAGCAGTACTTC
j_call: TRBJ2-7
v_call: TRBV5-8
d_call: -
clone_size: -

cdr3_aa: CSGKGAKNIQYF
cdr3_nt: TGCAGCGGTAAGGGGGCCAAAAACATTCAGTACTTC
j_call: TRBJ2-4
v_call: TRBV29-1
d_call: -
clone_size: -

cdr3_aa: CASTSSYEQYF
cdr3_nt: TGTGCCAGCACCAGCTCCTACGAGCAGTACTTC
j_call: TRBJ2-7
v_call: TRBV28
d_call: -
clone_size: -

cdr3_aa: CASSFGGHLAEAFF
cdr3_nt: TGTGCCAGCAGCTTTGGGGGACATCTGGCTGAAGCTTTCTTT
j_call: TRBJ1-1
v_call: TRBV5-4
d_call: -
clone_size: -

cdr3_aa: CASSLGGQGEKLFF
cdr3_nt: TGCGCCAGCAGCTTGGGGGGCCAAGGAGAAAAACTGTTTTTT
j_call: TRBJ1-4
v_call: TRBV5-1
d_call: -
clone_size: -

cdr3_aa: CASSVSVNTEAFF
cdr3_nt: TGTGCCAGCAGCGTTTCTGTGAACACTGAAGCTTTCTTT
j_call: TRBJ1-1
v_call: TRBV9
d_call: -
clone_size: -

cdr3_aa: CASSMRGQGGNIQYF
cdr3_nt: TGTGCCAGCAGCATGAGGGGACAGGGAGGAAACATTCAGTACTTC
j_call: TRBJ2-4
v_call: TRBV5-8
d_call: TRBD1
clone_size: -

cdr3_aa: CASSARDRGDQPQHF
cdr3_nt: TGTGCCAGCAGTGCGCGTGACAGGGGGGATCAGCCCCAGCATTTT
j_call: TRBJ1-5
v_call: TRBV25-1
d_call: TRBD1
clone_size: -

cdr3_aa: CASSFAVDTEAFF
cdr3_nt: TGTGCCAGCAGTTTTGCAGTTGACACTGAAGCTTTCTTT
j_call: TRBJ1-1
v_call: TRBV28
d_call: -
clone_size: -

cdr3_aa: CASSVLGVYNEQFF
cdr3_nt: TGTGCCAGCAGCGTACTAGGGGTTTACAATGAGCAGTTCTTC
j_call: TRBJ2-1
v_call: TRBV9
d_call: -
clone_size: -

cdr3_aa: CASSLGQGASSGNTIYF
cdr3_nt: TGTGCCAGCTCACTCGGACAGGGGGCATCATCTGGAAACACCATATATTTT
j_call: TRBJ1-3
v_call: TRBV18
d_call: TRBD1
clone_size: -

cdr3_aa: CASSSLGGGSEKLFF
cdr3_nt: TGTGCCAGCAGTTCCCTAGGGGGGGGGAGTGAAAAACTGTTTTTT
j_call: TRBJ1-4
v_call: TRBV27
d_call: -
clone_size: -

cdr3_aa: CASSSSLLTDTQYF
cdr3_nt: TGTGCTAGCAGTTCCTCTCTTCTGACAGATACGCAGTATTTT
j_call: TRBJ2-3
v_call: TRBV7-7
d_call: -
clone_size: -

cdr3_aa: CASSLEKGRVVGYTF
cdr3_nt: TGTGCCAGCAGCTTAGAGAAGGGGCGCGTGGTGGGCTACACCTTC
j_call: TRBJ1-2
v_call: TRBV7-2
d_call: -
clone_size: -

cdr3_aa: CASSQWRGSTDTQYF
cdr3_nt: TGTGCCAGCAGCCAGTGGCGCGGAAGCACAGATACGCAGTATTTT
j_call: TRBJ2-3
v_call: TRBV14
d_call: -
clone_size: -

cdr3_aa: CASSQKQGWGVNTEAFF
cdr3_nt: TGTGCCAGCAGCCAAAAACAGGGGTGGGGGGTGAACACTGAAGCTTTCTTT
j_call: TRBJ1-1
v_call: TRBV4-2
d_call: TRBD1
clone_size: few

cdr3_aa: CASSQLTGELFF
cdr3_nt: TGTGCCAGCAGCCAACTCACCGGGGAGCTGTTTTTT
j_call: TRBJ2-2
v_call: TRBV7-9
d_call: -
clone_size: -

cdr3_aa: CASSLRTGDTGELFF
cdr3_nt: TGTGCCAGCAGCTTGAGGACAGGGGACACCGGGGAGCTGTTTTTT
j_call: TRBJ2-2
v_call: TRBV7-9
d_call: TRBD1
clone_size: -

cdr3_aa: CASSFIQGHQPQHF
cdr3_nt: TGTGCCAGCAGTTTTATCCAGGGCCATCAGCCCCAGCATTTT
j_call: TRBJ1-5
v_call: TRBV28
d_call: -
clone_size: -

cdr3_aa: CASSVDGGGNTEAFF
cdr3_nt: TGTGCCAGCAGCGTAGACGGGGGAGGGAACACTGAAGCTTTCTTT
j_call: TRBJ1-1
v_call: TRBV9
d_call: -
clone_size: once

cdr3_aa: CASSGNRGDEQFF
cdr3_nt: TGTGCCAGCAGCGGAAATCGGGGGGATGAGCAGTTCTTC
j_call: TRBJ2-1
v_call: TRBV9
d_call: TRBD2
clone_size: once

cdr3_aa: CASSPATGGHGYTF
cdr3_nt: TGTGCCAGCAGTCCGGCGACAGGGGGACATGGCTACACCTTC
j_call: TRBJ1-2
v_call: TRBV27
d_call: TRBD1
clone_size: once

cdr3_aa: CASKGGGAQETQYF
cdr3_nt: TGTGCCAGCAAGGGAGGGGGGGCGCAAGAGACCCAGTACTTC
j_call: TRBJ2-5
v_call: TRBV28
d_call: -
clone_size: -

cdr3_aa: CASSPPSMGLYGYTF
cdr3_nt: TGTGCCAGCAGCCCACCCTCCATGGGACTCTATGGCTACACCTTC
j_call: TRBJ1-2
v_call: TRBV7-2
d_call: -
clone_size: -

cdr3_aa: CASSVVPGGHRETQYF
cdr3_nt: TGTGCCAGCAGCGTAGTGCCCGGGGGGCATCGAGAGACCCAGTACTTC
j_call: TRBJ2-5
v_call: TRBV9
d_call: -
clone_size: -

cdr3_aa: CASSQVRVNYGYTF
cdr3_nt: TGCGCCAGCAGCCAAGTACGGGTGAACTATGGCTACACCTTC
j_call: TRBJ1-2
v_call: TRBV4-1
d_call: -
clone_size: -

cdr3_aa: CASSLAGRVGSYNEQFF
cdr3_nt: TGTGCCAGCAGCTTAGCTGGCAGGGTAGGCTCCTACAATGAGCAGTTCTTC
j_call: TRBJ2-1
v_call: TRBV11-2
d_call: -
clone_size: -

cdr3_aa: CASSLNQGSTEAFF
cdr3_nt: TGTGCCAGCAGTCTGAACCAGGGGTCCACTGAAGCTTTCTTT
j_call: TRBJ1-1
v_call: TRBV7-9
d_call: -
clone_size: -

cdr3_aa: CASRGAGRGGRETQYF
cdr3_nt: TGTGCCAGCAGAGGGGCCGGGCGGGGGGGCCGAGAGACCCAGTACTTC
j_call: TRBJ2-5
v_call: TRBV5-4
d_call: TRBD2
clone_size: -

cdr3_aa: CASSQYRGGNQPQHF
cdr3_nt: TGCGCCAGCAGCCAGTACAGGGGTGGCAATCAGCCCCAGCATTTT
j_call: TRBJ1-5
v_call: TRBV4-3
d_call: TRBD1
clone_size: -

cdr3_aa: CSANSQPQHF
cdr3_nt: TGCAGTGCTAACAGCCAGCCCCAGCATTTT
j_call: TRBJ1-5
v_call: TRBV20-1
d_call: -
clone_size: -

cdr3_aa: CASRGGAEGNTIYF
cdr3_nt: TGTGCCAGCAGGGGAGGGGCGGAGGGAAACACCATATATTTT
j_call: TRBJ1-3
v_call: TRBV6-6
d_call: -
clone_size: once

cdr3_aa: CASRDREGQNIQYF
cdr3_nt: TGTGCCAGCCGGGACAGGGAGGGGCAAAACATTCAGTACTTC
j_call: TRBJ2-4
v_call: TRBV18
d_call: TRBD1
clone_size: -

cdr3_aa: CATSRDQGITGELFF
cdr3_nt: TGTGCCACCAGCAGAGATCAGGGGATCACCGGGGAGCTGTTTTTT
j_call: TRBJ2-2
v_call: TRBV15
d_call: -
clone_size: -

cdr3_aa: CASSLGSGGINNEQFF
cdr3_nt: TGTGCCAGCAGCCTCGGAAGCGGGGGGATAAACAATGAGCAGTTCTTC
j_call: TRBJ2-1
v_call: TRBV9
d_call: TRBD2
clone_size: few

cdr3_aa: CASSLTTSGGLNEQFF
cdr3_nt: TGTGCCAGCAGCTTAACGACTAGCGGGGGGTTGAATGAGCAGTTCTTC
j_call: TRBJ2-1
v_call: TRBV7-2
d_call: TRBD2
clone_size: -

cdr3_aa: CASSQGAGGIGELFF
cdr3_nt: TGCGCCAGCAGCCAAGGAGCAGGGGGAATTGGGGAGCTGTTTTTT
j_call: TRBJ2-2
v_call: TRBV4-3
d_call: TRBD1
clone_size: -

cdr3_aa: CASSTDSPTYGYTF
cdr3_nt: TGTGCCAGCAGCACCGATTCTCCAACTTATGGCTACACCTTC
j_call: TRBJ1-2
v_call: TRBV9
d_call: -
clone_size: -

cdr3_aa: CASSWGGTDTQYF
cdr3_nt: TGTGCCAGTAGTTGGGGAGGCACAGATACGCAGTATTTT
j_call: TRBJ2-3
v_call: TRBV19
d_call: -
clone_size: -

cdr3_aa: CASSPGQGVTHEQYF
cdr3_nt: TGTGCCAGCAGCCCCGGACAGGGTGTAACCCACGAGCAGTACTTC
j_call: TRBJ2-7
v_call: TRBV7-2
d_call: TRBD1
clone_size: -